This T cell receptor (beta chain) is drawn from a study of blood T cell repertoires in COVID-19. Study context: Samples taken during acute and convalescent COVID-19 were collected in the United States, Italy and Spain.

This clone was found many times. Recruits, aged 18 to 89 years, lived in 25 or so US areas. Under the authors' procedure: Cell counts per sample came from amplifying reference gene primers. Sequencing used immunoSEQ multiplex PCR; TCRdb keeps in-frame clones, though not all of them. V, J and clone size are taken as reported in that table, and D and trimming were inferred from the DNA itself. The data hold a few hundred thousand clones, with roughly 89% observed a single time. Germline loops: CDR1 SQVTM, CDR2 ANQGSEA. The ends lost 4 bases at V and 6 bases at J; junction bases unmatched: 9. The CDR3 covers 15 residues.

This clonotype was sampled from a woman under 40 who had recovered from COVID-19. The chain couples TRBV29-1 to TRBJ2-1; 10 bases are a match to TRBD2. Input material: PBMCs or T cells enriched from blood (not recorded which). CDR3 in DNA: TGCAGCGTTGTTCTGCTAGCGGGAGCAGTCAATGAGCAGTTCTTC. Translated, it gives CSVVLLAGAVNEQFF.